This passage covers 2 T cell receptor beta chains from one sample sequenced in a study of tumor-infiltrating lymphocytes in primary liver carcinoma. Total RNA (around 510 ng) served as template for TCR beta cDNA synthesis primed by a constant-region primer. Library construction for TCR beta comprised three nested multiplex PCR rounds performed with slightly modified ARM-PCR. With TRBV1-TRBV30 forward primers and a C-beta reverse primer, the first two PCR rounds were run for approximately 10 cycles each. Using its own MiXCR run on the multiplex PCR reads, TCRdb lists one record per CDR3 protein. Here the sample spans around 78,000 distinct CDR3 sequences, 71% being singletons. It was from roughly 20-30 mg of unsorted bulk tissue that RNA and DNA were co-extracted. Sequencing used liver tumor tissue from sampling region 4. The subset was: tumor region T4, right-lateral pole. All receptors come from a woman in her fifties or sixties with primary liver carcinoma and hepatitis B virus infection.

The genes are TRBV5-4 and TRBJ2-5, with D unclear. The CDR3 runs 14 residues. Trimming cost V 1 base and J 8 bases, with 15 bases left between them. Per germline, CDR1 SGHNT and CDR2 YYREEE (reference sequence). CDR3 sequence: CASSLMISRETQYF. The CDR3 nucleotides read TGTGCCAGCAGCTTGATGATTAGTAGGGAAACCCAGTACTTC.

Comments on this clonotype: In this CDR3 the conserved last residue, phenylalanine or tryptophan, is missing, so a read error is likely. The CDR3 reads CASSNPGLAGGGETQYS. DNA of the CDR3: TGTGCCAGCAGCAACCCGGGACTAGCGGGAGGCGGGGAGACCCAGTACTCC. The gene calls are TRBV2 and TRBJ2-5; 15 nucleotides line up with TRBD2. CDR1 and CDR2 from the germline V gene are SNHLY and FYNNEI. Trimming removed 6 bases from V and 5 bases from J; junction bases left unmatched: 10. This CDR3 is 17 amino acids long.